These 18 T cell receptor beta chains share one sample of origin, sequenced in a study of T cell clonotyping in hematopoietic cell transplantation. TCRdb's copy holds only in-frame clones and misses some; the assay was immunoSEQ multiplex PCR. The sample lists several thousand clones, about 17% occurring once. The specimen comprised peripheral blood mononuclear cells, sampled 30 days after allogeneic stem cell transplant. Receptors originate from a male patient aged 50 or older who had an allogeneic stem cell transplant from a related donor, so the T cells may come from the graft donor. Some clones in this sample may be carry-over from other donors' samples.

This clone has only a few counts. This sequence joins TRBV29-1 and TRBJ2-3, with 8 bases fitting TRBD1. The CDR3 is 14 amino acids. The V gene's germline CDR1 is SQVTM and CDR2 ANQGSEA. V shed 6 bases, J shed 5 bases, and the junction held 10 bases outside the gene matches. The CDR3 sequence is CSVKGQAKGDTQYF. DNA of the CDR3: TGCAGCGTCAAGGGACAGGCTAAAGGAGATACGCAGTATTTT.

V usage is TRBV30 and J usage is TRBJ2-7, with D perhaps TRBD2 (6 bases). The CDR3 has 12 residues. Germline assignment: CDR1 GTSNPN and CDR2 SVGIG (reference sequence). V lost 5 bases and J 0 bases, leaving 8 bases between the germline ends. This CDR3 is CAWVGSSYEQYF. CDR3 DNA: TGTGCCTGGGTCGGGAGCTCCTACGAGCAGTACTTC.

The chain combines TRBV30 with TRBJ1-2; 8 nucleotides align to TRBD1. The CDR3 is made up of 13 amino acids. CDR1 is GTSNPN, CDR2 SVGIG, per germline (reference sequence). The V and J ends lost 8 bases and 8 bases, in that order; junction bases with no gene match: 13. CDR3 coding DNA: TGTGCCGTCAGTCGGGACAGGCCGATGGGCTACACCTTC. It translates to CAVSRDRPMGYTF.

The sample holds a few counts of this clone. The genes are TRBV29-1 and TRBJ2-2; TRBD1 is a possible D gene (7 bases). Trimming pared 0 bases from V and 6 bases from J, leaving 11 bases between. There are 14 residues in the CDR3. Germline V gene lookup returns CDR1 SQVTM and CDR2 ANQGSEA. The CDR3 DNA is TGCAGCGTTGAAGATTCCAGGGGGGCCGGGGAGCTGTTTTTT. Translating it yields CSVEDSRGAGELFF.

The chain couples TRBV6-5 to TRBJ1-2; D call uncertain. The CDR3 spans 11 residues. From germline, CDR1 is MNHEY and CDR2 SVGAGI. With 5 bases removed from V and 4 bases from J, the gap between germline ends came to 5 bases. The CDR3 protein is CASSDTYGYTF. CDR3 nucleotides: TGTGCCAGCAGTGACACCTATGGCTACACCTTC.

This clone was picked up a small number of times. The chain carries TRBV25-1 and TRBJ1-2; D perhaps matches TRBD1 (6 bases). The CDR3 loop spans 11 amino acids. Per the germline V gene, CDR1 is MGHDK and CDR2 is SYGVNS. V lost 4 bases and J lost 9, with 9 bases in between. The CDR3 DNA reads TGTGCCAGCAGTGGCAGGGGCCGCTACACCTTC. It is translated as CASSGRGRYTF.

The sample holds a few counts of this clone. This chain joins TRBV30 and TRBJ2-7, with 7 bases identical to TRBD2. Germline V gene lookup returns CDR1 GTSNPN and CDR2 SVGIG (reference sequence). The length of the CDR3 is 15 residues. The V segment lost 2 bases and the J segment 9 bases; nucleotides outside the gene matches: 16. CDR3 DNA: TGTGCCTGGAGTCTTGGGCTAGCGGACCCGGCGGGGCAGTACTTC. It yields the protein CAWSLGLADPAGQYF.

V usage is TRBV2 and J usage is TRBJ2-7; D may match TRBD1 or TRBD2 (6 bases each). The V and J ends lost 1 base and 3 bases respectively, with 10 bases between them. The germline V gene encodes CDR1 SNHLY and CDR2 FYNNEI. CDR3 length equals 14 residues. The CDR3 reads CASSEGGGLYEQYF. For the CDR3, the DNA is TGTGCCAGCAGTGAAGGTGGGGGGCTCTACGAGCAGTACTTC.

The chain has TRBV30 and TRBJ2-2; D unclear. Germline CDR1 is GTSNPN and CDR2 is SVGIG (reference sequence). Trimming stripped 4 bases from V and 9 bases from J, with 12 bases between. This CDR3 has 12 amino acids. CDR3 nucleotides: TGTGCCTGGATACGACTCAACCGGGAGCTGTTTTTT. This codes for CAWIRLNRELFF.

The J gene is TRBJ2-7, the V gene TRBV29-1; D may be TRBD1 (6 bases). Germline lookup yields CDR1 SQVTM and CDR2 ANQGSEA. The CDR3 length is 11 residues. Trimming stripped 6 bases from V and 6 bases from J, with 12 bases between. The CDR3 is CSVDGTPEQYF. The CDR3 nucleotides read TGCAGCGTGGACGGGACACCCGAGCAGTACTTC.

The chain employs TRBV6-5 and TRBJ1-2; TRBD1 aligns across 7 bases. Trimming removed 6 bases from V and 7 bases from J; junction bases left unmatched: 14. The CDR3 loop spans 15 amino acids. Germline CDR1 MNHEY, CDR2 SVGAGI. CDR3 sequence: CASRPGGGPRGGYTF. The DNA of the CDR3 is TGTGCCAGCAGACCAGGGGGGGGTCCTCGAGGTGGCTACACCTTC.

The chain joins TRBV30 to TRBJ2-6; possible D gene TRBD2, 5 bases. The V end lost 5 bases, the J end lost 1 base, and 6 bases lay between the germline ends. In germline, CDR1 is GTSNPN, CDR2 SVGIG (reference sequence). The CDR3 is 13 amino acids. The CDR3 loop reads CAWGLSGANVLTF. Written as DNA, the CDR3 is TGTGCCTGGGGACTTTCTGGGGCCAACGTCCTGACTTTC.

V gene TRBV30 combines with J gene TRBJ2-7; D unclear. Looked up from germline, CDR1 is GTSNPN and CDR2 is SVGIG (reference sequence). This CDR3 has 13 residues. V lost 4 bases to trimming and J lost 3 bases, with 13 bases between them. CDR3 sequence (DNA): TGTGCCTGGACAAGAAGGGATAGCTACGAGCAGTACTTC. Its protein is CAWTRRDSYEQYF.

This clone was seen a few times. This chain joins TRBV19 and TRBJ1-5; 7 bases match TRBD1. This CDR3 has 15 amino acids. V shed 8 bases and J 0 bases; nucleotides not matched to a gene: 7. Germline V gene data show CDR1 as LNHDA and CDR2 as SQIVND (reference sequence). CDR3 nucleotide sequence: TGTGCCAGTCGAGGGGACAGACATAGCAATCAGCCCCAGCATTTT. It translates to CASRGDRHSNQPQHF.

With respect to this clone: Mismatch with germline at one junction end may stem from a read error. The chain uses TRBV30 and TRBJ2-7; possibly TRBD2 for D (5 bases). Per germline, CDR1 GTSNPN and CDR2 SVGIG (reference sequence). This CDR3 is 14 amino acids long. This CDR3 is CAWRDLGSSYEQYF. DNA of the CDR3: TGTGCCTGGAGGGACCTGGGGAGCTCCTACGAACAGTACTTC.

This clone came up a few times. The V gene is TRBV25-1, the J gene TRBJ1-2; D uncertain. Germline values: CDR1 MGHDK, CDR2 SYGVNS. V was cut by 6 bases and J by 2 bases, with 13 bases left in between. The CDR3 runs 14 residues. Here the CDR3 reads CASSPIRVNYGYTF. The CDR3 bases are TGTGCCAGCAGCCCGATTAGGGTCAACTATGGCTACACCTTC.

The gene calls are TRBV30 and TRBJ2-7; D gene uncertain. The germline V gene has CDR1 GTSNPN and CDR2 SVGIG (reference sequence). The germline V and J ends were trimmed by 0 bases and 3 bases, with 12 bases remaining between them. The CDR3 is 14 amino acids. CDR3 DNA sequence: TGTGCCTGGAGTGTAGGGAATGAAGGCTACGAGCAGTACTTC. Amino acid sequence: CAWSVGNEGYEQYF. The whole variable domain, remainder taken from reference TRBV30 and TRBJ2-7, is SQTIHQWPATLVQPVGSPLSLECTVEGTSNPNLYWYRQAAGRGLQLLFYSVGIGQISSEVPQNLSASRPQDRQFILSSKKLLLSDSGFYLCAWSVGNEGYEQYFGPGTRLTVT.

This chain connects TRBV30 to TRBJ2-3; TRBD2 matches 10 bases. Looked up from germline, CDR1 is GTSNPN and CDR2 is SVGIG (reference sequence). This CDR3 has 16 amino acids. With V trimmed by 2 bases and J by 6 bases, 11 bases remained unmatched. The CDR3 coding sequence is TGTGCCTGGAGTCCCCCGGGGGGTAGCGGGGGGGATACGCAGTATTTT. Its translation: CAWSPPGGSGGDTQYF.